The 4 T cell receptor beta chains in this list originate from one sample, sequenced in a study of CD8+ T cells in alopecia areata (dated by TCRdb to the late 2010s). Pooled mouse cutaneous lymph node cells were stained for CD4, CD8alpha, NKG2D, NKG2ACE and other markers and were then sorted on a BD Influx. The library was generated by the immunoSEQ multiplex PCR assay. To provide template for TCR sequencing, every sample had RNA extracted and reverse transcribed into cDNA. Held by TCRdb, this immuneACCESS table contains in-frame sequences only and omits some clones. Under half of the omission traces to an unresolved V gene where checked; the cause of the rest is unknown. In this sample the table shows roughly 260,000 clones, and no singletons are among them. The ten largest clones add up to 0.9% to 1.5% of the sample. The sequencing sample was made of CD4+ T cells sorted from a lymph node. The receptors here all came from a C3H/HeJ mouse with alopecia areata. In terms of MHC, this strain is H2-k.

As regards this clone: Genes and germline come from the mouse. Read coverage stops 4 residues before the CDR3 terminus; the germline J gene supplies the remainder. The chain has TRBV13-2 and TRBJ2-3; 8 nucleotides agree with TRBD2. V lost 6 bases to trimming and J lost 0 bases; unmatched junction nucleotides: 3. Looked up from germline, CDR1 is NNHNN and CDR2 is SYGAGS (reference sequence). This CDR3 is 14 amino acids long. The CDR3: CASAGGTSAETLYF. The CDR3 bases that were read are TGTGCCAGCGCTGGGGGGACTAGTGCAGAA.

Concerning this clone: The gene symbols are mouse symbols. The CDR3 end lies 4 residues beyond the end of the read and is filled in from the germline J gene. This chain joins TRBV1 and TRBJ1-1, with 8 nucleotides matching TRBD1. Germline V gene lookup returns CDR1 NSQYPW and CDR2 LRSPGD (reference sequence). The V gene end was trimmed by 3 bases and the J gene end by 1 base; junction bases not matched to a gene: 4. The CDR3 consists of 15 residues. This chain's CDR3 is CTCSAPGTGNTEVFF. The sequenced part of the CDR3 DNA is TGCACCTGCAGTGCCCCCGGGACAGGGAACACA.

This clone was seen a few times. Genes and germline are mouse. The part of the CDR3 DNA that was read is TGTGCCAGCAGTGCCCCGACTGGGGGAAGTGCAGAA. Translated, it gives CASSAPTGGSAE. The entire CDR3 reads CASSAPTGGSAETLYF. This chain joins TRBV13-1 and TRBJ2-3, with 9 bases that match TRBD2. Read coverage stops 4 residues before the CDR3 terminus; the germline J gene supplies the remainder. Germline CDR1 NSHNY, CDR2 SYGAGN. The CDR3 contains 16 residues. Trimming took 3 bases from V and 0 from J; bases not matched to a gene: 5.

This clone was recorded a few times. The listed genes are named as in mouse. The CDR3 is cut off 3 residues early in the read; its end comes from the germline J gene. V usage is TRBV5 and J usage is TRBJ1-6; D gene ambiguous. TRBJ1-6 is filed as an ORF, its function uncertain. The V gene lost 1 base and the J gene lost 8 bases, with 6 bases spanning the gap. This CDR3 has 13 amino acids. CDR1 and CDR2 (germline): LGHNA, YNLKQL (reference sequence). Here the CDR3 reads CASSQGVDSPLYF. The part of the CDR3 DNA that was read is TGTGCCAGCAGCCAAGGGGTGGATTCGCCC.